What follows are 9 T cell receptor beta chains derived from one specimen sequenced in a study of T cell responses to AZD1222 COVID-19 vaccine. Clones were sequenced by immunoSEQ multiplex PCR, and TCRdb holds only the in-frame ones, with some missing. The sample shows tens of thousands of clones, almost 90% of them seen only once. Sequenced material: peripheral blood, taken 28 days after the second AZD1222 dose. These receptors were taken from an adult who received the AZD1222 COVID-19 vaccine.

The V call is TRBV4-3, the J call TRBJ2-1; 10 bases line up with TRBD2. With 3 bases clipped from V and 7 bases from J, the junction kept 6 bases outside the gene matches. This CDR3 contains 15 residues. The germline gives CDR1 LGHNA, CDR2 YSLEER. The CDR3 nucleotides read TGCGCCAGCAGCCAGTCTAGCGGGAGTTATAATGAGCAGTTCTTC. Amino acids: CASSQSSGSYNEQFF.

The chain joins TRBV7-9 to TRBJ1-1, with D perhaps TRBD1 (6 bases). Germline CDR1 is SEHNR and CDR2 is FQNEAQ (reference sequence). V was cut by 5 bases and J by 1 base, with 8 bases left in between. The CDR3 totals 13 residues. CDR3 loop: CASSRTENTEAFF. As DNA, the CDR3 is TGTGCCAGCAGCCGGACAGAGAACACTGAAGCTTTCTTT.

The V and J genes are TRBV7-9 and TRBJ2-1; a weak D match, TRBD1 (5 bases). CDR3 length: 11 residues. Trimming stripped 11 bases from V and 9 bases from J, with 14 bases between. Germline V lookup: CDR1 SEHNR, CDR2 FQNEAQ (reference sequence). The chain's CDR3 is CAVRSRGEQFF. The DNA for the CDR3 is TGTGCCGTCAGGTCTAGGGGTGAGCAGTTCTTC.

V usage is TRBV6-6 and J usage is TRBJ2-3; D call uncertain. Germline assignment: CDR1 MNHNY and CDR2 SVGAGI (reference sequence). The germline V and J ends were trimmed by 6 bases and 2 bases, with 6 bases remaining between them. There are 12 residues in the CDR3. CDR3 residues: CASRSSTDTQYF. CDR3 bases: TGTGCCAGCAGATCCTCCACAGATACGCAGTATTTT.

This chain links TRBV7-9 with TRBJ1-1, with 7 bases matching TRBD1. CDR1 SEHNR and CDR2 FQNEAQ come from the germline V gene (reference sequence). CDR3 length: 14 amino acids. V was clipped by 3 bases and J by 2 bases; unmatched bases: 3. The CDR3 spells CASSFRQGNTEAFF. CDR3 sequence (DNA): TGTGCCAGCAGCTTCAGACAGGGAAACACTGAAGCTTTCTTT.

The CDR3 loop is CSASLLSGQGYNYGYTF. The CDR3 region has the DNA TGCAGTGCTAGTCTTTTGTCGGGACAGGGCTATAACTATGGCTACACCTTC. This chain links TRBV20-1 with TRBJ1-2, with 9 bases aligning to TRBD1. CDR1 is DFQATT and CDR2 is SNEGSKA in the germline V gene (reference sequence). J gave up 1 base and V 3 bases, and 12 bases lay outside the gene matches. This CDR3 is 17 amino acids long.

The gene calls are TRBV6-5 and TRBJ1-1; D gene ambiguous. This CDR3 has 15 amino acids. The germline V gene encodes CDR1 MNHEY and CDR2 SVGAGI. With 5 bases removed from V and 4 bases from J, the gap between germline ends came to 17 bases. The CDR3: CASSPRRTLGTEAFF. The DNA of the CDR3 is TGTGCCAGCAGTCCCCGACGGACGTTAGGCACTGAAGCTTTCTTT.

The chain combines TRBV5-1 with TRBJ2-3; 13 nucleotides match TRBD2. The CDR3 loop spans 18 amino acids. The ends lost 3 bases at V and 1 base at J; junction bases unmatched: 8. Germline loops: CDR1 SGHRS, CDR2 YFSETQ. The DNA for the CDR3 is TGCGCCAGCAGCTCCGGACTAGCGGGAGTTCTTGGCACAGATACGCAGTATTTT. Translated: CASSSGLAGVLGTDTQYF.

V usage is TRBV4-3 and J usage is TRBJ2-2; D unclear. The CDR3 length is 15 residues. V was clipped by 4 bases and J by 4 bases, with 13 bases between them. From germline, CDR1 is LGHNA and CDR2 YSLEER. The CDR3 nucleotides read TGCGCCAGCAGCCCAGAATCTAGGAGCACCGGGGAGCTGTTTTTT. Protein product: CASSPESRSTGELFF.